A selection of T cell receptor beta chains follows, all from one sample in a study of human T cells and chemical hapten exposure. TCRdb called the RACE reads again in MiXCR, with one record for every CDR3 protein. In the table there are 300,000 to 350,000 distinct CDR3 sequences, 5.5% to 8% of which are singletons. The source was whole blood, collected in connection with sensitization to the hapten diphenylcyclopropenone (DPC). Receptors originate from a woman under 30 with alopecia areata. Some clones in this sample may be carry-over from other donors' samples. Both conserved end residues are part of each CDR3. The D gene is left open where the match is weak. A row's size may be missing; if present it is once, few, many or a size class.

NA,NA,TRBV7-9,TRBJ2-3,CASSIFIDTQYF,TGTGCCAGCAGCATCTTTATAGATACGCAGTATTTT
NA,NA,TRBV4-2,TRBJ1-3,CASSQDLGVMGSTIYF,TGTGCCAGCAGCCAAGATTTGGGGGTGATGGGAAGCACCATATATTTT
TRBD1,many,TRBV12-3/TRBV12-4,TRBJ2-2,CASNPLPGQGNTGELFF,TGTGCCAGCAACCCTCTTCCGGGACAGGGGAACACCGGGGAGCTGTTTTTT
TRBD2,many,TRBV20-1,TRBJ2-1,CSASTSANEQFF,TGCAGTGCTTCGACTAGCGCTAATGAGCAGTTCTTC
NA,NA,TRBV7-3,TRBJ2-5,CASSWVSGETQYF,TGTGCCAGCAGCTGGGTGTCCGGGGAGACCCAGTACTTC
NA,NA,TRBV15,TRBJ2-7,CATSRGGPDEQYF,TGTGCCACCAGCAGGGGTGGACCCGACGAGCAGTACTTC
NA,NA,TRBV20-1,TRBJ1-5,CSAPRTETNQPQHF,TGCAGTGCCCCCCGGACAGAAACCAATCAGCCCCAGCATTTT
NA,NA,TRBV18,TRBJ2-3,CASSADHTDTQYF,TGTGCCAGCTCAGCCGACCACACAGATACGCAGTATTTT
NA,few,TRBV12-3/TRBV12-4,TRBJ1-5,CASSALGGGNQPQHF,TGTGCCAGCAGTGCTTTGGGGGGCGGCAATCAGCCCCAGCATTTT
NA,many,TRBV11-3,TRBJ2-3,CASSLDLTTDTQYF,TGTGCCAGCAGCTTAGATCTAACCACAGATACGCAGTATTTT
NA,NA,TRBV11-2,TRBJ2-1,CASSRFSNEQFF,TGTGCCAGCAGCCGATTTTCGAATGAGCAGTTCTTC
NA,many,TRBV29-1,TRBJ2-6,CSVDSTASGANVLTF,TGCAGCGTTGATTCCACAGCCTCTGGGGCCAACGTCCTGACTTTC
NA,NA,TRBV18,TRBJ2-3,CASLRDGNTDTQYF,TGTGCCAGCTTACGGGACGGCAACACAGATACGCAGTATTTT
NA,NA,TRBV7-9,TRBJ1-1,CASSLQRRGTEAFF,TGTGCCAGCAGCTTACAGCGGAGGGGAACTGAAGCTTTCTTT
NA,many,TRBV7-2,TRBJ2-5,CASSISQETQYF,TGTGCCAGCAGCATTAGTCAAGAGACCCAGTACTTC
NA,many,TRBV6-5,TRBJ1-3,CASSRVSGNTIYF,TGTGCCAGCAGTCGGGTATCTGGAAACACCATATATTTT
NA,few,TRBV7-2,TRBJ2-3,CASSLGMVPSTDTQYF,TGTGCCAGCAGCTTAGGAATGGTCCCCAGCACAGATACGCAGTATTTT
NA,many,TRBV10-3,TRBJ2-1,CAISDLGRGEQFF,TGTGCCATCAGTGACCTAGGAAGGGGTGAGCAGTTCTTC
NA,NA,TRBV3-1,TRBJ2-5,CASSQVVGETQYF,TGTGCCAGCAGCCAAGTGGTGGGGGAGACCCAGTACTTC
NA,few,TRBV4-3,TRBJ2-1,CASSQDYHGGSYNEQFF,TGCGCCAGCAGCCAAGATTATCACGGAGGCTCCTACAATGAGCAGTTCTTC
NA,many,TRBV7-9,TRBJ1-4,CASRSSGPSNEKLFF,TGTGCCAGCAGGTCCTCAGGGCCGTCTAATGAAAAACTGTTTTTT
NA,many,TRBV7-9,TRBJ2-7,CASSFQLNQGEGEQYF,TGTGCCAGCAGCTTTCAACTTAATCAGGGGGAGGGCGAGCAGTACTTC
NA,many,TRBV6-5,TRBJ2-1,CALGRPSYNEQFF,TGTGCCTTGGGCCGGCCCTCCTACAATGAGCAGTTCTTC
NA,few,TRBV7-9,TRBJ1-4,CASEPGANEKLFF,TGTGCCAGCGAGCCAGGGGCGAATGAAAAACTGTTTTTT
TRBD1,many,TRBV28,TRBJ2-7,CASRSGTGAYEQYF,TGTGCCAGCAGATCCGGGACAGGGGCCTACGAGCAGTACTTC
NA,many,TRBV20-1,TRBJ2-7,CSATWTETFYEQYF,TGCAGTGCAACCTGGACCGAGACCTTCTACGAGCAGTACTTC
NA,NA,TRBV28,TRBJ2-4,CASSPGRGDIQYF,TGTGCCAGCAGCCCCGGACGAGGGGACATTCAGTACTTC
NA,few,TRBV20-1,TRBJ1-4,CSASLPIRGAGNEKLFF,TGCAGTGCTAGTTTACCTATCCGAGGGGCCGGGAATGAAAAACTGTTTTTT
TRBD1,few,TRBV5-1,TRBJ2-7,CASSFGGTGPYEQYF,TGCGCCAGCAGCTTCGGAGGGACAGGCCCCTACGAGCAGTACTTC
TRBD2,few,TRBV4-3,TRBJ2-3,CASSQAGGQSDTQYF,TGCGCCAGCAGCCAAGCGGGGGGGCAGTCAGATACGCAGTATTTT
NA,few,TRBV5-1,TRBJ1-1,CASSRLDSFTEAFF,TGCGCCAGCAGCCGGCTGGACAGTTTCACTGAAGCTTTCTTT
NA,many,TRBV4-3,TRBJ2-7,CASSQDGKGAYEQYF,TGCGCCAGCAGCCAAGATGGAAAGGGGGCCTACGAGCAGTACTTC
TRBD2,many,TRBV7-2,TRBJ2-1,CASSLISSGGVTWNEQFF,TGTGCCAGCAGCTTAATCTCTAGCGGGGGAGTGACCTGGAATGAGCAGTTCTTC
NA,NA,TRBV7-2,TRBJ2-7,CASSLAGINYEQYF,TGTGCCAGCAGCTTAGCAGGGATCAACTACGAGCAGTACTTC
NA,many,TRBV11-3,TRBJ2-1,CASSPMGTDAYNEQFF,TGTGCCAGCAGCCCAATGGGGACGGACGCCTACAATGAGCAGTTCTTC
NA,few,TRBV9,TRBJ2-2,CASSVVSNTGELFF,TGTGCCAGCAGCGTTGTATCGAACACCGGGGAGCTGTTTTTT
NA,NA,TRBV27,TRBJ2-7,CASSWTPGPSYEQYF,TGTGCCAGCAGTTGGACTCCTGGTCCAAGCTACGAGCAGTACTTC
NA,few,TRBV6-2/TRBV6-3,TRBJ1-5,CATGGGNQPQHF,TGTGCCACGGGGGGGGGCAATCAGCCCCAGCATTTT
NA,NA,TRBV6-2/TRBV6-3,TRBJ2-4,CASSQTGSKNIQYF,TGTGCCAGCAGCCAGACAGGATCCAAAAACATTCAGTACTTC
TRBD1,NA,TRBV29-1,TRBJ2-4,CSGTGAENIQYF,TGCAGCGGGACAGGGGCTGAAAACATTCAGTACTTC
TRBD1,many,TRBV18,TRBJ2-1,CASSPTRGQDEQFF,TGTGCCAGCTCACCAACCAGGGGGCAAGATGAGCAGTTCTTC
TRBD2,many,TRBV12-3/TRBV12-4,TRBJ2-1,CASPPPSGGGNEQFF,TGTGCCAGCCCCCCACCTAGCGGGGGGGGCAATGAGCAGTTCTTC
NA,many,TRBV7-3,TRBJ2-5,CASSSQGPGETQYF,TGTGCCAGCAGCTCTCAGGGGCCGGGGGAGACCCAGTACTTC
TRBD1,NA,TRBV10-3,TRBJ2-7,CAISGQGSGSYEQYF,TGTGCCATCAGCGGACAGGGTTCTGGATCCTACGAGCAGTACTTC
NA,NA,TRBV9,TRBJ1-2,CASSVEAGSFGYTF,TGTGCCAGCAGCGTAGAGGCAGGGTCTTTTGGCTACACCTTC
NA,many,TRBV28,TRBJ1-6,CASGYISSNSPLHF,TGTGCCAGCGGTTACATATCCTCCAATTCACCCCTCCACTTT